What follows are 3 T cell receptor beta chains derived from one specimen sequenced in a study of blood T cells in healthy people across ages. Alongside a J-beta primer mix, a sample-barcoded 5' primer served in a second PCR lasting roughly 7 to 11 cycles. TCRdb reprocessed the 5' RACE reads with MiXCR, giving one entry per CDR3 protein. This table has about 1.6 million distinct CDR3 sequences, 30% to 40% appearing once. Sequenced: blood. The receptors stem from a woman in her 30s in good health.

This clonotype was picked up many times. This chain uses TRBV15 with TRBJ2-1; weak D call: TRBD2 (7 bases). Deletions cut 0 bases from V and 9 bases from J, with 9 bases between. CDR3 length: 13 residues. Germline assignment: CDR1 LNHNV and CDR2 YYDKDF (reference sequence). CDR3 protein: CATSREGGAEQFF. The CDR3 DNA reads TGTGCCACCAGCAGAGAAGGGGGGGCTGAGCAGTTCTTC.

J is TRBJ2-7 and V is TRBV6-2 or TRBV6-3; 9 positions agree with TRBD1. V shed 2 bases, J shed 3 bases, and the junction held 8 bases outside the gene matches. CDR1 is MNHEY, CDR2 SVGEGT, per germline. The CDR3 is made up of 16 amino acids. CDR3 amino acids: CASSYPPDRGRYEQYF. CDR3 bases: TGTGCCAGCAGTTACCCCCCGGACAGGGGACGCTACGAGCAGTACTTC.

This clonotype was picked up a small number of times. The genes are TRBV29-1 and TRBJ2-5, with 7 bases aligning to TRBD1. The J call is in doubt because the DNA end fits TRBJ2-7 better. Looked up from germline, CDR1 is SQVTM and CDR2 is ANQGSEA. The length of the CDR3 is 14 residues. The CDR3 DNA follows: TGCAGCGTTGTCCCGGACAGGCGAGTCGACGAGCAGTACTTC. Protein: CSVVPDRRVDEQYF.